These 20 T cell receptor beta chains were all obtained from the same sample, sequenced in a study of cytomegalovirus exposure and HLA in healthy donors. The PCR had 60 Vbeta and 13 Jbeta primers. Generated by immunoSEQ multiplex PCR, the TCRdb table keeps only in-frame clones and is missing some. The profile shows 200,000 or so clones, around 85% of them singletons. Sequenced input: PBMCs. The source is a man aged 45 to 65 in good health and CMV-seronegative.

This rearrangement joins TRBV4-2 to TRBJ2-7, with 10 bases aligning to TRBD1. CDR1 is LGHNA and CDR2 is YNFKEQ in the germline V gene. This CDR3 has 15 residues. V lost 4 bases, J lost 1 base, and 4 bases stayed unmatched. Written as DNA, the CDR3 is TGTGCCAGCAGCCCAGGGACAGGGGTATCCTACGAGCAGTACTTC. Translation gives CASSPGTGVSYEQYF.

The rearrangement links TRBV13 to TRBJ2-6, with D possibly TRBD1 on 5 matching bases. Germline CDR1 PRHDT, CDR2 FYEKMQ (reference sequence). V lost 2 bases to trimming and J lost 2 bases, with 10 bases between them. The CDR3 covers 16 residues. The CDR3 loop reads CASSLWGNPGANVLTF. In DNA form, the CDR3 reads TGTGCCAGCAGCTTATGGGGCAACCCTGGGGCCAACGTCCTGACTTTC.

The chain is built from TRBV25-1 and TRBJ1-1, with D uncertain. The V end was cut by 4 bases, the J end by 6 bases, with 24 bases between. The CDR3 contains 17 residues. Germline assignment: CDR1 MGHDK and CDR2 SYGVNS. The CDR3 spells CASSVRVGKQSFSEAFF. The CDR3 nucleotides are TGTGCCAGCAGTGTGCGGGTGGGGAAGCAATCCTTCTCTGAAGCTTTCTTT.

The gene calls are TRBV18 and TRBJ2-1; TRBD2 agrees at 14 bases. CDR1 is KGHSH, CDR2 LQKENI, per germline. The CDR3 consists of 15 residues. The J segment lost 7 bases and the V segment lost 4 bases, leaving 3 bases of the junction unmatched. In nucleotides, the CDR3 is TGTGCCAGCTCACTCGGGACTAGCGGGAGTAATGAGCAGTTCTTC. Translated, it gives CASSLGTSGSNEQFF.

The chain has TRBV6-1 and TRBJ2-3; 9 bases align to TRBD2. This CDR3 spans 15 amino acids. Per germline, CDR1 MNHNS and CDR2 SASEGT. V dropped 5 bases and J dropped 1; count of bases not matched to a gene: 4. The CDR3 nucleotides are TGTGCCAGCAGTTTAGCGGGAGTGGGCACAGATACGCAGTATTTT. It codes for CASSLAGVGTDTQYF.

The rearrangement links TRBV5-1 to TRBJ2-5; TRBD1 aligns across 10 bases. The J call could be wrong; TRBJ2-7 is a better fit for the DNA end. CDR3 length: 15 amino acids. Germline lookup yields CDR1 SGHRS and CDR2 YFSETQ. The CDR3 region is CASSWGTGANYEQYF. The CDR3 nucleotides read TGCGCCAGCAGCTGGGGGACAGGGGCAAACTACGAGCAGTACTTC.

This clone has just one count. The rearrangement joins TRBV7-2 to TRBJ2-7, with D maybe TRBD2 (6 bases). CDR3 size: 15 residues. V dropped 0 bases and J dropped 0 bases, with 9 bases sitting between them. In germline, CDR1 is SGHTA, CDR2 FQGNSA. The CDR3 sequence is CASSLARGSSYEQYF. CDR3 sequence (DNA): TGTGCCAGCAGCTTAGCGCGGGGAAGCTCCTACGAGCAGTACTTC.

This sequence joins TRBV13 and TRBJ2-3, with D perhaps TRBD2 (5 bases). V shed 5 bases and J shed 4 bases, with 25 bases lying between them. This CDR3 contains 18 residues. Germline V gene sequence: CDR1 PRHDT, CDR2 FYEKMQ (reference sequence). The CDR3 reads CASSLLPRAIQAADTQYF. CDR3 nucleotides: TGTGCCAGCAGCCTTTTACCTAGAGCCATCCAAGCGGCAGATACGCAGTATTTT.

The chain combines TRBV27 with TRBJ2-5, with a tentative D call TRBD1 (5 bases). The germline V and J ends were trimmed by 6 bases and 0 bases, with 8 bases remaining between them. The CDR3 totals 13 residues. The germline V gene has CDR1 MNHEY and CDR2 SMNVEV (reference sequence). CDR3 loop: CASREDNQETQYF. CDR3 sequence (DNA): TGTGCCAGCAGAGAGGACAACCAAGAGACCCAGTACTTC.

The J gene is TRBJ2-7, the V gene TRBV6-5, with 8 bases lining up with TRBD1. The CDR3 totals 15 residues. The V gene end was trimmed by 10 bases and the J gene end by 0 bases; junction bases not matched to a gene: 11. Germline loops: CDR1 MNHEY, CDR2 SVGAGI. This CDR3 is CATTPTGTGSYEQYF. The CDR3 nucleotides are TGTGCCACCACCCCGACCGGGACAGGCTCCTACGAGCAGTACTTC.

This rearrangement joins TRBV2 to TRBJ2-3; no definite D call. Germline V gives CDR1 SNHLY, CDR2 FYNNEI. This CDR3 region has 13 residues. V was cut by 7 bases and J by 4 bases, with 12 bases left in between. CDR3 amino acids: CASKAWLSDTQYF. The CDR3 DNA follows: TGTGCCAGCAAAGCGTGGTTGTCAGATACGCAGTATTTT.

The V call is TRBV7-7, the J call TRBJ2-7, with TRBD2 matching over 13 bases. Germline V lookup: CDR1 SSHAT, CDR2 FNYEAQ (reference sequence). This CDR3 is built from 15 residues. The V gene end was trimmed by 3 bases and the J gene end by 6 bases; junction bases not matched to a gene: 5. The CDR3 coding sequence is TGTGCCAGCAGCTTGGGACTAGCGGGATCGGGCGAGCAGTACTTC. It specifies CASSLGLAGSGEQYF. The whole variable domain, remainder taken from reference TRBV7-7 and TRBJ2-7, is GAGVSQSPRYKVTKRGQDVTLRCDPISSHATLYWYQQALGQGPEFLTYFNYEAQPDKSGLPSDRFSAERPEGSISTLTIQRTEQRDSAMYRCASSLGLAGSGEQYFGPGTRLTVT.

The sample holds one count of this clone. The V call is TRBV7-9, the J call TRBJ1-2; D is uncertain. The CDR3 runs 11 residues. Per the germline V gene, CDR1 is SEHNR and CDR2 is FQNEAQ (reference sequence). The ends were cut back, 11 bases at V and 4 bases at J, with 11 bases in the middle. The CDR3 bases are TGTGCCGTGGGCGGGCTCTATGGCTACACCTTC. As protein: CAVGGLYGYTF.

This sequence joins TRBV27 and TRBJ2-7; 7 nucleotides match TRBD1. CDR1 is MNHEY and CDR2 is SMNVEV in the germline V gene (reference sequence). V gave up 0 bases and J gave up 3 bases; unmatched junction bases: 8. CDR3 length: 16 residues. Written as DNA, the CDR3 is TGTGCCAGCAGTTTATCTTTCGGACAGGACGTCTACGAGCAGTACTTC. Translating gives CASSLSFGQDVYEQYF.

The chain couples TRBV10-3 to TRBJ2-7; D might be TRBD1 (5 bases). This CDR3 comprises 16 residues. CDR1 is ENHRY, CDR2 SYGVKD, per germline. Trimming removed 6 bases at V and 6 bases at J, with 24 bases between. The CDR3 spells CAIRGEVTYPRLEQYF. The DNA of the CDR3 is TGTGCCATCAGAGGGGAAGTGACCTACCCCCGGCTCGAGCAGTACTTC.

The rearrangement uses TRBV11-3 and TRBJ2-5, with 7 bases fitting TRBD2. V lost 5 bases, J lost 2 bases, and 5 bases stayed unmatched. Germline loops: CDR1 SGHNT, CDR2 YENEEA. The CDR3 loop spans 14 amino acids. The CDR3 spells CASSPGTKQETQYF. The CDR3 coding sequence is TGTGCCAGCAGCCCAGGGACTAAGCAAGAGACCCAGTACTTC.

The gene calls are TRBV6-1 and TRBJ1-5, with D unclear. In germline, CDR1 is MNHNS, CDR2 SASEGT. V was trimmed by 2 bases and J by 0 bases, leaving 5 bases between them. This CDR3 region has 14 residues. CDR3 sequence: CASSEHSSNQPQHF. DNA for the CDR3: TGTGCCAGCAGTGAACACTCTAGCAATCAGCCCCAGCATTTT.

J is TRBJ1-2 and V is TRBV5-1; D gene ambiguous. This CDR3 contains 14 residues. Germline V gives CDR1 SGHRS, CDR2 YFSETQ. The germline V and J ends were trimmed by 2 bases and 3 bases, with 11 bases remaining between them. Here the CDR3 reads CASSFADLDYGYTF. The CDR3 bases are TGCGCCAGCAGCTTCGCGGATTTGGACTATGGCTACACCTTC.

This clone occurred once. The chain has TRBV7-2 and TRBJ1-4, with D possibly TRBD1 on 6 matching bases. Trimming removed 5 bases at V and 2 bases at J, with 18 bases between. The CDR3 length is 17 residues. CDR1 is SGHTA and CDR2 is FQGNSA in the germline V gene. The CDR3 here is CASSQLPIRGTNEKLFF. Written as DNA, the CDR3 is TGTGCCAGCAGCCAACTGCCTATCAGGGGCACTAATGAAAAACTGTTTTTT.

The chain carries TRBV28 and TRBJ1-1, with D perhaps matching TRBD1 (5 bases). The CDR3 is 15 amino acids. Germline V gene lookup returns CDR1 MDHEN and CDR2 SYDVKM. Trimming shortened V by 5 bases and J by 4 bases, and 17 bases separated the two germline ends. The CDR3 DNA reads TGTGCCAGCAGTCCCCATCAGGGCCGCGGCACTGAAGCTTTCTTT. It translates to CASSPHQGRGTEAFF.